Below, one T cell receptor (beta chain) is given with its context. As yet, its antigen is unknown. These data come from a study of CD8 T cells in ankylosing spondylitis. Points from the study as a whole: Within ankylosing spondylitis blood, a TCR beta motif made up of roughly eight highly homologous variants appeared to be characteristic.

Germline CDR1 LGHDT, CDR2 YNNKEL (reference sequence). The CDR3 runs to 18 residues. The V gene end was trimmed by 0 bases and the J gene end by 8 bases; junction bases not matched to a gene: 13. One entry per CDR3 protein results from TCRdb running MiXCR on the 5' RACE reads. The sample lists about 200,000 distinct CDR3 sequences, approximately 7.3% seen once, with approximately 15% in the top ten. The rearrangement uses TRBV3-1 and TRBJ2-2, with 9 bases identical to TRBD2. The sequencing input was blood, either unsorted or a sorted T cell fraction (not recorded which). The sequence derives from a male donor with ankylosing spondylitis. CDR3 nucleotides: TGTGCCAGCAGCCAAGACAATCGGCTTAGCGGGAGAGGTGGGGAGCTGTTTTTT. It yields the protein CASSQDNRLSGRGGELFF.